A single TCR beta chain is shown here with its context. This entry is derived from a study of blood T cell repertoires in COVID-19. Profiled with immunoSEQ multiplex PCR; TCRdb holds only in-frame clones, not every one. This table has about 170,000 clones, about nine tenths appearing once. This TCR came from a man aged 18 to 30 with COVID-19, enrolled during active disease. Sample: peripheral blood.

CDR3 protein: CASSLAPGLAGNNEQFF. CDR3 DNA: TGTGCCAGCAGCTTAGCGCCCGGACTAGCGGGAAACAATGAGCAGTTCTTC. The rearrangement links TRBV7-6 to TRBJ2-1, with 12 bases fitting TRBD2. This CDR3 has 17 residues. Losses at the gene ends were 0 bases for V and 5 bases for J; bases not matched to a gene: 5. Looked up from germline, CDR1 is SGHVS and CDR2 is FNYEAQ. Supplemented by reference TRBV7-6 and TRBJ2-1, the full variable domain reads GAGVSQSPRYKVTKRGQDVALRCDPISGHVSLYWYRQALGQGPEFLTYFNYEAQQDKSGLPNDRFSAERPEGSISTLTIQRTEQRDSAMYRCASSLAPGLAGNNEQFFGPGTRLTVL.